Below, 32 T cell receptor beta chains from the same sample are listed, as sequenced in a study of identifying expanded T cells in peripheral blood. Assay used: immunoSEQ multiplex PCR; TCRdb lists only in-frame clones, some missing. The data hold roughly 56,000 clones, with about 80% observed a single time. The material sequenced was blood. These receptor sequences come from a person aged 18-70 years in good health.

V and J are TRBV5-1 and TRBJ2-2; TRBD2 aligns across 9 bases. The ends lost 3 bases at V and 2 bases at J; junction bases unmatched: 2. Germline V gene lookup returns CDR1 SGHRS and CDR2 YFSETQ. The CDR3 loop spans 15 amino acids. The CDR3 is CASSSSGTNTGELFF. CDR3 DNA sequence: TGCGCCAGCAGCTCTAGCGGGACAAACACCGGGGAGCTGTTTTTT. Full variable domain (missing parts from reference TRBV5-1 and TRBJ2-2): KAGVTQTPRYLIKTRGQQVTLSCSPISGHRSVSWYQQTPGQGLQFLFEYFSETQRNKGNFPGRFSGRQFSNSRSEMNVSTLELGDSALYLCASSSSGTNTGELFFGEGSRLTVL.

The chain links TRBV6-5 to TRBJ1-1, with D possibly matching TRBD1 (5 bases). This CDR3 has 13 amino acids. Deletions cut 7 bases from V and 4 bases from J, with 13 bases between. Germline lookup yields CDR1 MNHEY and CDR2 SVGAGI. CDR3 DNA sequence: TGTGCCAGCAATAAAGGGGTTGCCACTGAAGCTTTCTTT. Amino acids: CASNKGVATEAFF.

J is TRBJ2-5 and V is TRBV20-1, with unresolved D. Germline V gene sequence: CDR1 DFQATT, CDR2 SNEGSKA (reference sequence). This CDR3 spans 11 amino acids. Trimming pared 5 bases from V and 3 bases from J, leaving 7 bases between. CDR3 amino acids: CSAPTEETQYF. The CDR3 DNA sequence: TGCAGTGCTCCAACCGAAGAGACCCAGTACTTC.

This clone has just one count. This sequence joins TRBV30 and TRBJ1-4, with a tentative D call TRBD1 (5 bases). The V end lost 2 bases, the J end lost 8 bases, and 21 bases lay between the germline ends. Germline-derived CDR1 and CDR2 are GTSNPN and SVGIG (reference sequence). The CDR3 spans 16 residues. The CDR3 is CAWSTPREGRGEKLFF. The DNA for the CDR3 is TGTGCCTGGAGTACCCCCAGGGAGGGGCGAGGGGAAAAACTGTTTTTT.

This chain uses TRBV5-1 with TRBJ2-1, with TRBD2 identical over 11 bases. CDR1 SGHRS and CDR2 YFSETQ come from the germline V gene. The CDR3 is 15 residues long. V lost 1 base, J lost 6 bases, and 3 bases stayed unmatched. As DNA, the CDR3 is TGCGCCAGCAGCTTGACTAGCGGGAGCTTCAATGAGCAGTTCTTC. This sequence encodes CASSLTSGSFNEQFF.

V usage is TRBV23-1 and J usage is TRBJ1-1; 8 nucleotides align to TRBD1. TRBV23-1 is an open reading frame whose function is uncertain. V was pared by 0 bases and J by 4 bases, with 31 bases of the junction left unmatched. The CDR3 is 24 residues long. CDR3 nucleotides: TGCGCCAGCAGTCAATCGAAGGAACCCAAAGGAAGAGCAGGGGGCATGAGGACGGGCACTGAAGCTTTCTTT. It codes for CASSQSKEPKGRAGGMRTGTEAFF.

The chain carries TRBV5-1 and TRBJ1-5, with 11 bases lining up with TRBD1. Germline CDR1 and CDR2: SGHRS and YFSETQ. After removal of 1 base from V and 6 bases from J, the junction contained 3 bases not matched to a gene. The CDR3 length is 15 residues. The CDR3 reads CASSLSGTGGQPQHF. The CDR3 DNA is TGCGCCAGCAGCTTGAGTGGGACAGGGGGTCAGCCCCAGCATTTT.

This chain connects TRBV7-6 to TRBJ2-3, with TRBD2 matching over 13 bases. From germline, CDR1 is SGHVS and CDR2 FNYEAQ. J gave up 1 base and V 4 bases, and 2 bases lay outside the gene matches. The CDR3 has 16 residues. The CDR3 reads CASSWTSGSGTDTQYF. The CDR3 DNA is TGTGCCAGCAGCTGGACTAGCGGGAGTGGCACAGATACGCAGTATTTT.

The chain links TRBV28 to TRBJ2-7, with a possible D match to TRBD2 (6 bases). Deletions cut 8 bases from V and 4 bases from J, with 12 bases between. CDR1 MDHEN and CDR2 SYDVKM come from the germline V gene. The length of the CDR3 is 12 residues. In DNA, the CDR3 is TGTGCCAGCCCTAAAGGGAGGTACGAGCAGTACGTC. It translates to CASPKGRYEQYV.

A remark on this clone: Other DNA sequences within the sample encode an identical CDR3. The J gene is TRBJ2-3, the V gene TRBV27; a weak D match, TRBD1 (5 bases). Trimming left V 2 bases short and J 0 bases short, with 6 bases between. This CDR3 is 14 amino acids long. Looked up from germline, CDR1 is MNHEY and CDR2 is SMNVEV (reference sequence). CDR3 DNA sequence: TGTGCCAGCAGTTTAGGGGCTAGCACAGATACGCAGTATTTT. Encoded protein: CASSLGASTDTQYF.

V usage is TRBV2 and J usage is TRBJ2-3; 11 positions agree with TRBD2. Germline V gives CDR1 SNHLY, CDR2 FYNNEI. Trimming took 6 bases from V and 2 from J; bases not matched to a gene: 4. The CDR3 runs to 15 residues. The CDR3 region is CASSLAGGDTDTQYF. The DNA for the CDR3 is TGTGCCAGCAGCTTAGCGGGGGGGGACACAGATACGCAGTATTTT.

The rearrangement uses TRBV16 and TRBJ2-7, with TRBD1 matching 10 bases. The CDR3 is 15 amino acids. V lost 6 bases, J lost 3 bases, and 8 bases stayed unmatched. Germline CDR1 is KGHSY and CDR2 is FQNENV. CDR3 in amino acids: CASSFSGTGDYEQYF. In DNA form, the CDR3 reads TGTGCCAGCAGTTTTTCCGGGACAGGGGACTACGAGCAGTACTTC.

The chain is built from TRBV5-4 and TRBJ2-5; D is perhaps TRBD2 (6 bases). This CDR3 comprises 13 residues. Germline CDR1 is SGHNT and CDR2 is YYREEE (reference sequence). Trimming pared 4 bases from V and 4 bases from J, leaving 11 bases between. CDR3 sequence: CASSLRDSETQYF. The CDR3 DNA reads as TGTGCCAGCAGCCTTCGGGACTCAGAGACCCAGTACTTC.

The chain uses TRBV5-1 and TRBJ2-3; D is ambiguous. This CDR3 is 14 amino acids long. Germline lookup yields CDR1 SGHRS and CDR2 YFSETQ. The V and J ends lost 0 bases and 2 bases respectively, with 7 bases between them. The CDR3 DNA sequence: TGCGCCAGCAGCTTGGGGGGTTACACAGATACGCAGTATTTT. Protein product: CASSLGGYTDTQYF.

The chain recombines TRBV6-5 with TRBJ1-3, with D perhaps matching TRBD1 (5 bases). The CDR3 runs 13 residues. With 5 bases removed from V and 5 bases from J, the gap between germline ends came to 10 bases. Germline CDR1 is MNHEY and CDR2 is SVGAGI. DNA of the CDR3: TGTGCCAGCAGTCGGGACGGTAGAAACACCATATATTTT. It yields the protein CASSRDGRNTIYF.

This chain uses TRBV5-1 with TRBJ2-3, with TRBD2 as a possible D gene (6 bases). The V end lost 4 bases, the J end lost 3 bases, and 9 bases lay between the germline ends. Germline values: CDR1 SGHRS, CDR2 YFSETQ. CDR3 length equals 13 residues. The CDR3 nucleotides are TGCGCCAGCAGCCCCCTAGCGACAGATACGCAGTATTTT. It is translated as CASSPLATDTQYF.

This clone was observed a few times. The chain has TRBV27 and TRBJ2-1; D is unresolved. Germline V gene data show CDR1 as MNHEY and CDR2 as SMNVEV (reference sequence). This CDR3 is 15 amino acids long. Trimming shortened V by 5 bases and J by 2 bases, and 13 bases separated the two germline ends. The CDR3 nucleotides read TGTGCCAGCAGTGAGACGCTCGTAACCTACAATGAGCAGTTCTTC. Translated: CASSETLVTYNEQFF.

This clone was counted a few times. The chain has TRBV7-9 and TRBJ2-1; 11 bases are shared with TRBD2. Germline-derived CDR1 and CDR2 are SEHNR and FQNEAQ (reference sequence). The CDR3 length is 12 residues. V lost 5 bases, J lost 14 bases, and 5 bases stayed unmatched. CDR3 nucleotides: TGTGCCAGCAGCCGACCACTAGCGGGGGAGTTCTTC. Its translation: CASSRPLAGEFF.

The V call is TRBV29-1, the J call TRBJ2-3; 7 bases align to TRBD1. V lost 5 bases to trimming and J lost 1 base; unmatched junction nucleotides: 3. CDR3 length: 13 amino acids. Germline assignment: CDR1 SQVTM and CDR2 ANQGSEA. The CDR3 DNA sequence: TGCAGCGTTAAAGGACAGGGCACAGATACGCAGTATTTT. This gives the protein CSVKGQGTDTQYF.

The V call is TRBV27, the J call TRBJ1-1, with D maybe TRBD1 (5 bases). The CDR3 sequence is 15 residues long. Trimming left V 4 bases short and J 3 bases short, with 15 bases between. Germline V CDR1 and CDR2: MNHEY, SMNVEV (reference sequence). The CDR3 protein is CASSWRPWGDTEAFF. The CDR3 DNA sequence: TGTGCCAGCAGTTGGCGTCCGTGGGGGGACACTGAAGCTTTCTTT.

J is TRBJ2-7 and V is TRBV5-4, with 9 bases identical to TRBD1. Losses at the gene ends were 4 bases for V and 6 bases for J; bases not matched to a gene: 2. The CDR3 extends over 12 amino acids. The germline V gene encodes CDR1 SGHNT and CDR2 YYREEE (reference sequence). CDR3 bases: TGTGCCAGCAGCCTGGGACAGGGCGAGCAGTACTTC. The encoded protein is CASSLGQGEQYF.

This clone was seen only a few times. The J gene is TRBJ1-2, the V gene TRBV30, with 7 bases that match TRBD1. Germline-derived CDR1 and CDR2 are GTSNPN and SVGIG (reference sequence). The CDR3 length is 11 residues. J gave up 8 bases and V 4 bases, and 4 bases lay outside the gene matches. The CDR3 region is CAWTGGFGYTF. DNA for the CDR3: TGTGCCTGGACAGGGGGGTTCGGCTACACCTTC.

This clone was counted once. The genes are TRBV4-2 and TRBJ2-1, with D maybe TRBD2 (6 bases). This CDR3 spans 17 amino acids. CDR1 and CDR2 (germline): LGHNA, YNFKEQ. With 1 base removed from V and 1 base from J, the gap between germline ends came to 14 bases. In DNA, the CDR3 is TGTGCCAGCAGCCAAGTTAGCGGCGAAGCTTCCTACAATGAGCAGTTCTTC. Amino acid sequence: CASSQVSGEASYNEQFF.

V usage is TRBV18 and J usage is TRBJ2-7; 8 positions agree with TRBD2. J gave up 0 bases and V 6 bases, and 4 bases lay outside the gene matches. CDR3 size: 14 residues. Germline lookup yields CDR1 KGHSH and CDR2 LQKENI. This CDR3 is CASSRGESSYEQYF. The CDR3 DNA follows: TGTGCCAGCTCGCGGGGGGAGAGCTCCTACGAGCAGTACTTC.

The V and J genes are TRBV10-3 and TRBJ1-3; 7 bases match TRBD1. This CDR3 spans 14 amino acids. Looked up from germline, CDR1 is ENHRY and CDR2 is SYGVKD. V was pared by 4 bases and J by 2 bases, with 2 bases of the junction left unmatched. For the CDR3, the DNA is TGTGCCATCAGTGGAGGGGGCGCTGGAAACACCATATATTTT. As protein: CAISGGGAGNTIYF.

The V call is TRBV7-3, the J call TRBJ2-1, with TRBD2 matching over 11 bases. Germline CDR1 and CDR2: SGHTA and FQGTGA. The CDR3 consists of 19 residues. V gave up 2 bases and J gave up 0 bases; unmatched junction bases: 9. The CDR3 region has the DNA TGTGCCAGCAGCTTAGTGCTAGCGGGGGGTCCGAGCTCCTACAATGAGCAGTTCTTC. This gives the protein CASSLVLAGGPSSYNEQFF.

The chain carries TRBV14 and TRBJ2-1; D gene ambiguous. The CDR3 has 14 residues. Germline loops: CDR1 SGHDN, CDR2 FVKESK. V was shortened by 1 base and J by 3 bases, with 7 bases between the two germline ends. Written as DNA, the CDR3 is TGTGCCAGCAGCCAAGCCGACGGCTACAATGAGCAGTTCTTC. This encodes CASSQADGYNEQFF.

This clone was counted a few times. The CDR3 DNA sequence: TGTGCCACCACGAGACGATCAAACTATGGCTACACCTTC. Translation: CATTRRSNYGYTF. This sequence joins TRBV6-5 and TRBJ1-2, with D unclear. Trimming took off 10 bases at V and 2 bases at J, with 14 bases between the two ends. The CDR3 runs to 13 residues. CDR1 is MNHEY and CDR2 is SVGAGI in the germline V gene.

J is TRBJ2-6 and V is TRBV18, with D tentatively TRBD1 (5 bases). The CDR3 loop spans 18 amino acids. Germline V lookup: CDR1 KGHSH, CDR2 LQKENI. The ends were cut back, 0 bases at V and 1 base at J, with 13 bases in the middle. CDR3 protein: CASSPPSQGLSGANVLTF. The DNA of the CDR3 is TGTGCCAGCTCACCACCTAGCCAGGGTTTGTCTGGGGCCAACGTCCTGACTTTC.

The table lists this clone with a count of one. V usage is TRBV5-1 and J usage is TRBJ2-7; D gene uncertain. V dropped 0 bases and J dropped 2 bases, with 12 bases sitting between them. The V gene's germline CDR1 is SGHRS and CDR2 YFSETQ. This CDR3 region has 15 residues. CDR3: CASSLAPGSPYEQYF. CDR3 sequence (DNA): TGCGCCAGCAGCTTGGCTCCAGGCAGCCCCTACGAGCAGTACTTC. Looking up the rest from reference TRBV5-1 and TRBJ2-7 gives the full variable domain: KAGVTQTPRYLIKTRGQQVTLSCSPISGHRSVSWYQQTPGQGLQFLFEYFSETQRNKGNFPGRFSGRQFSNSRSEMNVSTLELGDSALYLCASSLAPGSPYEQYFGPGTRLTVT.

The chain joins TRBV2 to TRBJ1-1; TRBD1 might be the D (6 bases). The germline CDR1 and CDR2 sequences are SNHLY and FYNNEI. Between the trimmed V and J ends, which lost 8 bases and 0 bases, there was a span of 13 bases. The CDR3 sequence is 14 residues long. CDR3 residues: CASLGQPMNTEAFF. CDR3 nucleotide sequence: TGTGCCAGCTTAGGACAGCCCATGAACACTGAAGCTTTCTTT.

The J gene is TRBJ1-2, the V gene TRBV13, with D possibly matching TRBD1 (6 bases). CDR3 length: 14 residues. Germline V gives CDR1 PRHDT, CDR2 FYEKMQ (reference sequence). V lost 5 bases and J 4 bases, leaving 14 bases between the germline ends. CDR3 nucleotides: TGTGCCAGCAGCCGGACTGGGGGCCTCTATGGCTACACCTTC. This sequence encodes CASSRTGGLYGYTF.